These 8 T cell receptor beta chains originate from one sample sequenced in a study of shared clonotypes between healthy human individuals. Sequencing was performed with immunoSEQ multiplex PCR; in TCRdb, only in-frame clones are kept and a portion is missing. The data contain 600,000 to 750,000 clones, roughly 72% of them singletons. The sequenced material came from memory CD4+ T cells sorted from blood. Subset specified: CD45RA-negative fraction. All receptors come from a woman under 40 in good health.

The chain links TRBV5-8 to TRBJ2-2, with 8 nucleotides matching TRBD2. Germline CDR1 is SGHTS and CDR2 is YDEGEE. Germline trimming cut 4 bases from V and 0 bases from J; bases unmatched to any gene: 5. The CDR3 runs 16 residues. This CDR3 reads CASSLKLAANTGELFF. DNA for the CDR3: TGTGCCAGCAGCCTCAAACTAGCGGCGAACACCGGGGAGCTGTTTTTT.

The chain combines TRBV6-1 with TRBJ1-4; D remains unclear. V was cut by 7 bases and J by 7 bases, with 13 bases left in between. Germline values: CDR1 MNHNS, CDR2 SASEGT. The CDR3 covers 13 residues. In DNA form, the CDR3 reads TGTGCCAGCACTAACCTTATAGGTGAAAAACTGTTTTTT. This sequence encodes CASTNLIGEKLFF.

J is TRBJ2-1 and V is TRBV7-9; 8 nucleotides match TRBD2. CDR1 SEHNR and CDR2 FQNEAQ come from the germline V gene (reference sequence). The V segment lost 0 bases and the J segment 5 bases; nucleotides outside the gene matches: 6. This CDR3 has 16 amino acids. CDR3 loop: CASSLALAGGHNEQFF. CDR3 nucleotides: TGTGCCAGCAGCTTAGCGTTGGCGGGAGGCCACAATGAGCAGTTCTTC.

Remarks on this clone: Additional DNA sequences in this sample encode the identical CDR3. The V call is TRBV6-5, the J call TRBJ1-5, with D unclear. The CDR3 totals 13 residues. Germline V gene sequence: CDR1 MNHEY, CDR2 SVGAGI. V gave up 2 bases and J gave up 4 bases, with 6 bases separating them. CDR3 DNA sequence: TGTGCCAGCAGTTACGACGGAAATCAGCCCCAGCATTTT. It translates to CASSYDGNQPQHF.

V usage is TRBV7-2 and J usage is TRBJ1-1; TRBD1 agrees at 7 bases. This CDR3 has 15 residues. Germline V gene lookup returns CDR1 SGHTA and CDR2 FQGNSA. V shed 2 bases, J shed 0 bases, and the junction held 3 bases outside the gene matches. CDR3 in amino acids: CASSLRGGLNTEAFF. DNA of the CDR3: TGTGCCAGCAGCTTAAGAGGGGGCCTGAACACTGAAGCTTTCTTT.

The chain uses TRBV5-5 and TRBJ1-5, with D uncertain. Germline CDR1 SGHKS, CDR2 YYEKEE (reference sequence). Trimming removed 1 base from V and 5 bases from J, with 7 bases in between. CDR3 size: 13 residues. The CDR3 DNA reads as TGTGCCAGCAGCTTGCTGGGAGATCAGCCCCAGCATTTT. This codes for CASSLLGDQPQHF.

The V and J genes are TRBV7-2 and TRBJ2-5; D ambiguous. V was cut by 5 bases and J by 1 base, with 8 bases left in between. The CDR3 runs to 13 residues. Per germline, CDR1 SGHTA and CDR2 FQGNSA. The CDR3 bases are TGTGCCAGCAGCCACGACTCCCAAGAGACCCAGTACTTC. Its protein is CASSHDSQETQYF.

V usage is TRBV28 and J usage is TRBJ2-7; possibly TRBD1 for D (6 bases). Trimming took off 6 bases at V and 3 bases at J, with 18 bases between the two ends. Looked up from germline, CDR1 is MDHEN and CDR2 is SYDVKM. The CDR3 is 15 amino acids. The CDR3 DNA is TGTGCCAGCAGAGATAGCAGGGGATGGGGCTACGAGCAGTACTTC. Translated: CASRDSRGWGYEQYF.